This entry describes one T cell receptor beta chain. This clonotype was counted a few times. There is no known antigen for this receptor. One base away there is no much larger clone; base qualities are not given. The TCR beta CDR3 regions were amplified from the RNA transcripts. A first-round RT-PCR of the TCR CDR3 used the HTBI primer set with the Qiagen OneStep RT-PCR kit. Libraries were constructed in a second round of multiplex PCR, after which size selection and purification were performed. The libraries were sequenced on an Illumina HiSeq2000 using paired-end 100 bp reads. Regarding the original processing steps: SOAPnuke was used to process the raw data, removing reads that contained adapters or uncalled bases, had a mean Phred below 15, or lacked an exact match to the constant primer or identifier. High-quality paired reads were merged with COPE v1.2.5, and unique nucleotide sequences were defined as clonotypes. MiTCR v1.1 was used to align clonotypes to the IMGT TRBV, TRBD and TRBJ reference segments. The analysis included only V-J combinations with a frequency above 0.0001, which together covered 99.2% of the repertoires. A TCS score was defined as the ratio of F50 (clonal expansion) to E x V (chaos), with BLOSUM62-based TCRdist applied between CDR3 peptides within each V-J. Welch's t-statistics and random forest reduced around 550 V-J features to 13, which were used in a naive Bayes classifier (R e1071). The public sequencing data were trimmed at Q25 with fastp and processed into clonotypes with MiXCR by TCRdb, which kept only in-frame beta chains. Each record represents a unique CDR3 protein, reported with the most common genes and DNA among its rows. The V and J calls here are based on TCRdb, not the publication. This sample comprises a few hundred thousand distinct CDR3 sequences, about 20% of them detected only once. The top ten hold around 54% of the sample.

The sample belongs to a study of T cells in Graves' hyperthyroidism and ophthalmopathy (dated by TCRdb to between 2019 and 2020). The study in broad terms: Peripheral blood samples were taken at the time of initial diagnosis, prior to any treatment. TCR Vbeta CDR3 sequencing of roughly 140 peripheral blood samples (approximately 44 ophthalmopathy, 70 to 85 hyperthyroidism and some 17 progressor patients) is reported in the paper. Prospective prediction of ophthalmopathy was tested in an independent validation cohort of fewer than 20 hyperthyroidism patients and around 16 patients who later progressed to ophthalmopathy. After sampling, hyperthyroidism patients received methimazole starting at 30 mg daily, and ophthalmopathy patients received high-dose intravenous methylprednisolone. In addition, the study compared T-cell repertoires in thyroid tissue and in blood from a handful of Graves' hyperthyroidism patients. TCR V-J signatures able to tell the groups apart were searched for in a discovery cohort of about a hundred patients, of whom more than 40 had Graves' ophthalmopathy and 55 to 65 had stable Graves' hyperthyroidism. For training and testing, the 100 or so patients in the discovery cohort were randomly divided in a 7:3 ratio. Overall results and qualifications from the work: No statistical method was used to set the sample size in advance, and investigators knew the group allocation. A model built on a 13 V-J signature distinguished ophthalmopathy from stable hyperthyroidism, reaching 85% to 90% sensitivity and about 81% specificity in cross-validation and 80%/75% in testing. During validation, the model predicted progression to ophthalmopathy a median of approximately 7 months ahead of onset, with around 70% sensitivity and 72% to 80% specificity. Most expanded thyroid clonotypes (frequency above 0.001) were also detected in blood, suggesting blood repertoires may reflect thyroid immune responses.

Ophthalmopathy patients had moderately to severely active disease, Clinical Activity Score of at least 3, NOSPECS grade of at least 4, and duration under 3 months. The study excluded patients with uncontrolled infections, other autoimmune diseases, pregnancy or lactation. Diagnoses relied on clinical symptoms, serum thyroxine and TRAb, thyroid ultrasound and orbital computed tomography. PBMCs were separated from over 9 ml of fresh peripheral blood using Ficoll-Paque density gradient centrifugation. Total RNA was extracted with Trizol reagent, and quality was checked on an Agilent 2100 Bioanalyzer. What was sequenced was blood. The sequence came from a woman aged 70-85 years with Graves' ophthalmopathy.

The CDR3 region reads CATSPRGSTDTQYF. The bases read TGTGCCACCAGTCCTAGGGGGTCCACAGATACGCAGTATTTT. This receptor chain uses TRBV24-1 and TRBJ2-3; TRBD1 is possibly the D segment (6 matching bases). V loses 6 bases, J loses 2 bases, and the germline ends lie 11 bases apart. For CDR1 and CDR2, the germline V gene lists KGHDR and SFDVKD. The CDR3 runs 14 residues from the cysteine to the phenylalanine. CDR3 DNA only is kept here, 42 bases in frame from base 1.